The source of this TCR beta chain is a study of OX40 agonist ivuxolimab in advanced cancers. Study results and caveats: Relative to CD4+, CD8+ T cells held more expanded clones on average.

Repertoires were generated with immunoSEQ multiplex PCR, while TCRdb's copy carries only in-frame clones and drops some. The profile shows tens of thousands of clones, around 80% of them singletons. Blood sampling was done at baseline, cycle 4 day 1, and cycle 7 day 1. A note on this clone: The target antigen is unknown.

This specimen consisted of CD4+ or CD8+ T cells sorted from blood, obtained in a trial of the OX40 agonist ivuxolimab. The origin of this receptor is an adult with an advanced solid tumor such as melanoma, head and neck, liver or kidney cancer.

For the CDR3, the DNA is TGCGCCAGCAGCTTGGGGCGAGCAACTAATGAAAAACTGTTTTTT. This sequence encodes CASSLGRATNEKLFF. The chain is built from TRBV5-1 and TRBJ1-4; D is ambiguous. This CDR3 spans 15 amino acids. Trimming stripped 0 bases from V and 0 bases from J, with 6 bases between. Germline values: CDR1 SGHRS, CDR2 YFSETQ.